This section outlines one T cell receptor (beta chain) sequence together with its context. What it recognizes is unknown. These data originate in a study of post-analysis software for immune sequencing data. Study-level information: Multiple sclerosis in the patients followed relapsing-remitting, secondary progressive and progressive-relapsing courses.

Every TCR beta cDNA library bore unique molecular identifiers. MiXCR, run by TCRdb on the PCR reads, gives a single entry per CDR3 protein. The repertoire holds a few hundred thousand distinct CDR3 sequences, with around 40% as singletons. This CDR3 contains 16 residues. The trim removed 1 base at V and 1 base at J, leaving 0 bases unmatched. Whole-study results and caveats: Clustering by F measure revealed strong co-clustering among samples prepared together in one batch. Controls showed significantly higher normalized Chao1 diversity than did multiple sclerosis patients. Patients had higher frequencies than controls of a handful of TRBV segments, including TRBV5-6, TRBV5-1 and TRBV20-1.

The sequencing input was blood. The V gene is TRBV12-3 or TRBV12-4, the J gene TRBJ2-2; 10 positions match TRBD2. This receptor was taken from a girl aged 10 to 17 with multiple sclerosis. The DNA for the CDR3 is TGTGCCAGCAGTTTAGGGACTAGCGGGAACACCGGGGAGCTGTTTTTT. As protein: CASSLGTSGNTGELFF.